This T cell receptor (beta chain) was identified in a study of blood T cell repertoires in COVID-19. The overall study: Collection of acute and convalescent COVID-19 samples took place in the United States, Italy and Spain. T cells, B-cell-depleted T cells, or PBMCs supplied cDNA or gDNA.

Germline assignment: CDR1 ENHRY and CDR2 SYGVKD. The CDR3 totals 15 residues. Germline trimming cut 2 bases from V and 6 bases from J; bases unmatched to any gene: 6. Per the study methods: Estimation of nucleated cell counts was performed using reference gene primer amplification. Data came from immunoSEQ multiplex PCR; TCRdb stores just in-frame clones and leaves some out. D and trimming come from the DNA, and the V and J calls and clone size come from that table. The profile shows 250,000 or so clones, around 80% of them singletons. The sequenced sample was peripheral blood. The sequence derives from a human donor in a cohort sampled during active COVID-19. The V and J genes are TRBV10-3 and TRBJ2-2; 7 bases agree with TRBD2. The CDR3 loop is CAISEPGRGPGELFF. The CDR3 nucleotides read TGTGCCATCAGTGAGCCAGGGAGGGGCCCCGGGGAGCTGTTTTTT.